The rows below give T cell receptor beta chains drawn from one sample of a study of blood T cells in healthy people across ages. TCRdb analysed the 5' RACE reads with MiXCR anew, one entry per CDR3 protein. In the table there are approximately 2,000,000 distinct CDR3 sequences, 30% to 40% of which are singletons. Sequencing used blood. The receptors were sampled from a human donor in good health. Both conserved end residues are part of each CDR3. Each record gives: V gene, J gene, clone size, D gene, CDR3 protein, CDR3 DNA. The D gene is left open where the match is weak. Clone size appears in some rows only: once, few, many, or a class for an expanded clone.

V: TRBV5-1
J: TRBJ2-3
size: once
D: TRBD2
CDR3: CASSLTGGPPDTQYF
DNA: TGCGCCAGCAGCTTGACGGGGGGGCCGCCTGATACGCAGTATTTT

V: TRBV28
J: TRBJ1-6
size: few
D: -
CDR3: CASSWGAVSSYNSPLHF
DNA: TGTGCCAGCAGTTGGGGGGCCGTCAGCTCCTATAATTCACCCCTCCACTTT

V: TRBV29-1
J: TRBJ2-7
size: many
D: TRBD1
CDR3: CSVKGQGPFEQYF
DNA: TGCAGCGTTAAAGGACAGGGTCCCTTCGAGCAGTACTTC

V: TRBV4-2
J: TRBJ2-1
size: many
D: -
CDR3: CASSQDGTGAYNEQFF
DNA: TGTGCCAGCAGCCAAGATGGAACGGGGGCGTACAATGAGCAGTTCTTC

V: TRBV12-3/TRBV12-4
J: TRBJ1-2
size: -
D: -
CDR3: CASWGTNYDYTF
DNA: TGTGCCAGCTGGGGCACTAACTATGACTACACCTTC

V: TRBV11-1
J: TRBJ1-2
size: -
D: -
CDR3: CASSFFGRDKRNYGYTF
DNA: TGTGCCAGCAGCTTCTTCGGCAGGGATAAAAGAAACTATGGCTACACCTTC

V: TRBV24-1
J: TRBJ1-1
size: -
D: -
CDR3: CATSDLGYTEAFF
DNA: TGTGCCACCAGTGATCTGGGGTACACTGAGGCTTTCTTT

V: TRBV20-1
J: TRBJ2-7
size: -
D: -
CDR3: CSARGTAGHYEQYF
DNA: TGCAGTGCTAGAGGGACAGCCGGACACTACGAGCAGTACTTC

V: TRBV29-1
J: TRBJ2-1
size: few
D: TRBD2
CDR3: CSVEDTGTNNEQFF
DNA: TGCAGCGTTGAAGACACCGGGACTAACAATGAGCAGTTCTTC

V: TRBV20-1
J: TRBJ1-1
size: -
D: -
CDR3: CSAQDYRAGGVAFF
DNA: TGCAGTGCTCAGGACTATAGGGCTGGTGGAGTAGCTTTCTTT

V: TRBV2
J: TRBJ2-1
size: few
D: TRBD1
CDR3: CASRLQGDEQFF
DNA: TGTGCCAGCAGGCTCCAGGGGGATGAGCAGTTCTTC